Here is one T cell receptor beta chain with its context. V lost 4 bases and J 1 base, leaving 11 bases between the germline ends. There are 14 residues in the CDR3. Germline CDR1 SGHNT, CDR2 YYREEE (reference sequence). The entry originates in a study of blood T cell repertoires in COVID-19. Background on the study: Samples taken during acute and convalescent COVID-19 were collected in the United States, Italy and Spain.

Per the authors' pipeline: Estimation of nucleated cell counts was performed using reference gene primer amplification. Generated by immunoSEQ multiplex PCR, the TCRdb table keeps only in-frame clones and is missing some. Clone size and the V and J calls come from that table; the DNA yielded D and trimming. Of 110,000 or so clones in the sample, around 85% were seen once. The sequenced sample was peripheral blood. The TCR originated in a man aged 65 to 85 who had recovered from COVID-19. The rearrangement joins TRBV5-4 to TRBJ1-1; D is unclear. CDR3 DNA: TGTGCCAGCAGCCCCCCCTCCGGGAACACTGAAGCTTTCTTT. Its protein product is CASSPPSGNTEAFF.